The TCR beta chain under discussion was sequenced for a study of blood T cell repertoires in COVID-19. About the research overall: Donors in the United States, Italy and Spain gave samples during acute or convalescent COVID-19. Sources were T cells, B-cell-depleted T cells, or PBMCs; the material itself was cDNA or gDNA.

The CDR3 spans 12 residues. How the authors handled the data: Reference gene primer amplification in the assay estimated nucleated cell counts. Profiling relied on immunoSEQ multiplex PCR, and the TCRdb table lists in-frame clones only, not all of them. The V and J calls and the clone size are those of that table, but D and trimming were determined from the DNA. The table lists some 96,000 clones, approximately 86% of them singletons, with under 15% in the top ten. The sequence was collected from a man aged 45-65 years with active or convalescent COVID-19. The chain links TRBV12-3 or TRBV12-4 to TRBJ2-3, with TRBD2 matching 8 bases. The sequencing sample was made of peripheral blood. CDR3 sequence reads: CVAGIRADTQYF. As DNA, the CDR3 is TGTGTAGCGGGAATCCGTGCAGATACGCAGTATTTT.